The 9 T cell receptor beta chains below all came from one sample that was sequenced in a study of blood T cells in healthy people across ages (dated by TCRdb to between 2015 and 2016). Library preparation employed 5' RACE. Reads for this sample came from an Illumina HiSeq 2500. The second PCR ran for about 6 to 12 cycles and used a J-beta primer mix along with a sample-barcoded 5' primer. TCRdb applied fastp at Q25 and MiXCR to the public reads, then kept only in-frame beta chains. Rows are unified per CDR3 protein, each entry keeping the most common DNA and genes. This sample holds over 1.5 million distinct CDR3 sequences; about 50% were observed only once. The top ten clonotypes cover roughly 2.1% of the sample. The sequenced material came from blood. These receptors all stem from a woman aged 40-49 years in good health.

The chain joins TRBV20-1 to TRBJ2-5; 8 nucleotides agree with TRBD2. V was clipped by 3 bases and J by 3 bases; unmatched bases: 18. This CDR3 has 18 residues. From germline, CDR1 is DFQATT and CDR2 SNEGSKA (reference sequence). The CDR3 here is CSASGQQTDGGAKETQYF. The CDR3 DNA reads as TGCAGTGCTAGTGGCCAGCAAACCGACGGGGGGGCCAAAGAGACCCAGTACTTC.

This clonotype was picked up a small number of times. The rearrangement links TRBV28 to TRBJ1-4; the match to TRBD1 covers 8 bases. The V gene's germline CDR1 is MDHEN and CDR2 SYDVKM. The CDR3 totals 17 residues. Trimming cost V 5 bases and J 7 bases; bases outside gene matches: 15. CDR3 sequence (DNA): TGTGCCAGCAGTGGCGTTGGGCAGGGGGCGTTAGGTGAAAAACTGTTTTTT. Its protein is CASSGVGQGALGEKLFF.

CDR3 nucleotides: TGTGCCAGCAGCGCGGACGGGTCGGGAGATACGCAGTATTTT. Protein sequence: CASSADGSGDTQYF. The V gene is TRBV7-2, the J gene TRBJ2-3; D is ambiguous. Germline CDR1 reads SGHTA; CDR2 reads FQGNSA. Trimming removed 5 bases from V and 5 bases from J, with 14 bases in between. The length of the CDR3 is 14 residues.

The chain links TRBV2 to TRBJ2-3, with D perhaps TRBD1 (6 bases). V was cut by 9 bases and J by 0 bases, with 7 bases left in between. The V gene's germline CDR1 is SNHLY and CDR2 FYNNEI. The CDR3 consists of 12 residues. For the CDR3, the DNA is TGTGCCAGACAGGGAAGCACAGATACGCAGTATTTT. Protein product: CARQGSTDTQYF.

This clonotype was picked up a small number of times. The chain employs TRBV29-1 and TRBJ2-3; D not resolved. V was pared by 3 bases and J by 4 bases, with 8 bases between. CDR1 and CDR2 (germline): SQVTM, ANQGSEA. CDR3 length: 12 residues. In nucleotides, the CDR3 is TGCAGCGTTGACTTCACCCCAGATACGCAGTATTTT. It encodes CSVDFTPDTQYF.

This clonotype was seen a handful of times. The chain is built from TRBV20-1 and TRBJ2-6, with unresolved D. The CDR3 spans 17 residues. The germline V and J ends were trimmed by 2 bases and 0 bases, with 14 bases remaining between them. Germline loops: CDR1 DFQATT, CDR2 SNEGSKA (reference sequence). In DNA form, the CDR3 reads TGCAGTGCTAGAACTCAAGGCCGACGCTCTGGGGCCAACGTCCTGACTTTC. Protein: CSARTQGRRSGANVLTF.

There are a few counts of this clonotype. The chain employs TRBV12-3 or TRBV12-4 and TRBJ1-2; D not certain. This CDR3 is 15 amino acids long. V was pared by 5 bases and J by 4 bases, with 17 bases between. The DNA for the CDR3 is TGTGCCAGCAGTCCCTCGGCAGCACCCTTCTATGGCTACACCTTC. This codes for CASSPSAAPFYGYTF.

This clonotype was found a few times. V gene TRBV20-1 combines with J gene TRBJ1-4, with D possibly matching TRBD1 (6 bases). This CDR3 spans 15 amino acids. Germline lookup yields CDR1 DFQATT and CDR2 SNEGSKA (reference sequence). Trimming took 4 bases from V and 0 from J, leaving 12 bases between them. CDR3 sequence reads: CSATMDSATNEKLFF. CDR3 sequence (DNA): TGCAGTGCTACTATGGACAGTGCAACTAATGAAAAACTGTTTTTT.

V gene TRBV5-6 combines with J gene TRBJ1-2; D remains ambiguous. This CDR3 spans 17 amino acids. The germline CDR1 and CDR2 sequences are SGHDT and YYEEEE. The V and J ends lost 2 bases and 4 bases respectively, with 21 bases between them. Here the CDR3 reads CASSLRATEPAGYGYTF. CDR3 sequence (DNA): TGTGCCAGCAGCTTACGGGCTACGGAACCAGCGGGCTATGGCTACACCTTC.